This T cell receptor (beta chain) was identified in a study of breast tumors, draining lymph nodes, adjacent tissues. Study-wide points: Compared with basal-like, luminal-like tumors shared significantly more repertoire with nontumor tissue. Tumor TCR diversity was below lymph nodes but above nontumor tissue. Most tumor T cells seemingly derive from lymph node, then expand in tumor.

TCRdb independently ran MiXCR on the multiplex PCR reads; one entry per CDR3 protein. This table holds tens of thousands of distinct CDR3 sequences, 50% found once. From germline, CDR1 is GTSNPN and CDR2 SVGIG (reference sequence). Trimming cost V 3 bases and J 6 bases; bases outside gene matches: 9. CDR3 length equals 16 residues. This clonotype was counted many times. Its antigen is as yet unknown. The specimen was breast tumor tissue. The chain combines TRBV30 with TRBJ2-1; the match to TRBD2 covers 12 bases. The receptor was isolated from a female donor with breast cancer. Some clones in this sample may be carry-over from other donors' samples. CDR3 nucleotide sequence: TGTGCCTGGAGGAAAGGGAAGACTAGCGGGAGCAATGAGCAGTTCTTC. Translation: CAWRKGKTSGSNEQFF.